Following are 19 T cell receptor beta chains from one sample sequenced in a study of blood T cell repertoires in COVID-19. Profiling relied on immunoSEQ multiplex PCR, and the TCRdb table lists in-frame clones only, not all of them. The table has under 130,000 clones, 81% seen once. The sequencing input was peripheral blood. These receptors all come from a woman in her 70s with acute or convalescent COVID-19.

In this sample, this clone turned up a few times. The rearrangement uses TRBV19 and TRBJ1-2, with 10 bases that match TRBD1. CDR3 length equals 15 residues. Per the germline V gene, CDR1 is LNHDA and CDR2 is SQIVND (reference sequence). V was clipped by 4 bases and J by 8 bases; unmatched bases: 10. The CDR3 sequence: CASSRGQGFQGGYTF. The CDR3 region has the DNA TGTGCCAGTAGTAGGGGACAGGGGTTTCAGGGCGGCTACACCTTC.

V gene TRBV28 combines with J gene TRBJ1-4; D ambiguous. V shed 4 bases and J shed 6 bases, with 9 bases lying between them. In germline, CDR1 is MDHEN, CDR2 SYDVKM. The CDR3 runs to 13 residues. The CDR3 protein is CASSSPADEKLFF. The CDR3 nucleotides read TGTGCCAGCAGTTCCCCAGCGGATGAAAAACTGTTTTTT.

The V gene is TRBV7-9, the J gene TRBJ2-3, with 8 bases matching TRBD2. Germline V CDR1 and CDR2: SEHNR, FQNEAQ (reference sequence). Germline trimming cut 1 base from V and 7 bases from J; bases unmatched to any gene: 10. The CDR3 sequence is 16 residues long. This chain's CDR3 is CASSLGSGGPDNTQYF. The CDR3 DNA follows: TGTGCCAGCAGCTTAGGCTCGGGAGGGCCTGATAATACGCAGTATTTT.

CDR3 DNA sequence: TGCGCCAGCAGGGTGGGACTAGCTCCCATGAATGAGCAGTTCTTC. Translation: CASRVGLAPMNEQFF. J is TRBJ2-1 and V is TRBV5-1; 9 bases map to TRBD2. Germline V CDR1 and CDR2: SGHRS, YFSETQ. CDR3 length: 15 residues. Losses at the gene ends were 5 bases for V and 7 bases for J; bases not matched to a gene: 10.

V and J are TRBV28 and TRBJ2-2; 7 nucleotides align to TRBD1. This CDR3 is built from 16 residues. Per the germline V gene, CDR1 is MDHEN and CDR2 is SYDVKM. J was trimmed by 0 bases and V by 7 bases; bases with no gene match: 8. CDR3 amino acids: CASTEGGLANTGELFF. In DNA, the CDR3 is TGTGCCAGCACCGAAGGGGGCCTCGCGAACACCGGGGAGCTGTTTTTT.

The chain recombines TRBV23-1 with TRBJ1-5; 7 positions match TRBD1. TRBV23-1 is given ORF status, its function remaining uncertain. V shed 0 bases, J shed 4 bases, and the junction held 3 bases outside the gene matches. This CDR3 contains 15 residues. The CDR3 region is CASSQSDRDNQPQHF. The CDR3 DNA reads as TGCGCCAGCAGTCAATCCGACAGGGATAATCAGCCCCAGCATTTT.

This rearrangement joins TRBV20-1 to TRBJ2-1; TRBD2 matches at 7 bases. Germline CDR1 DFQATT, CDR2 SNEGSKA (reference sequence). This CDR3 has 17 amino acids. J lost 3 bases, V lost 3 bases, and 14 bases had no gene match. This chain's CDR3 is CSASGQNEREVYNEQFF. The CDR3 DNA reads TGCAGTGCTAGTGGGCAGAACGAGCGGGAAGTCTACAATGAGCAGTTCTTC.

The sample holds one count of this clone. V gene TRBV28 combines with J gene TRBJ1-1, with 9 bases identical to TRBD1. J was trimmed by 5 bases and V by 3 bases; bases with no gene match: 7. The CDR3 covers 15 residues. Looked up from germline, CDR1 is MDHEN and CDR2 is SYDVKM. The CDR3 spells CASSFGGQGKTEAFF. Here the CDR3 DNA reads TGTGCCAGCAGTTTCGGGGGACAGGGAAAAACTGAAGCTTTCTTT.

This clone appeared once. The chain joins TRBV7-9 to TRBJ1-2; perhaps TRBD1 as D (5 bases). Germline loops: CDR1 SEHNR, CDR2 FQNEAQ (reference sequence). V lost 6 bases and J lost 4, with 12 bases in between. CDR3 length: 13 residues. The CDR3 DNA is TGTGCCAGCAGTCCTACGGGACTCTATGGCTACACCTTC. As protein: CASSPTGLYGYTF.

CDR3 sequence reads: CASRAEGGPYNEQFF. CDR3 DNA: TGTGCCAGCAGGGCCGAGGGCGGGCCCTACAATGAGCAGTTCTTC. The rearrangement uses TRBV2 and TRBJ2-1; tentatively, D is TRBD2 (5 bases). V was pared by 6 bases and J by 2 bases, with 14 bases between. Germline V gene data show CDR1 as SNHLY and CDR2 as FYNNEI. This CDR3 region has 15 residues.

As concerns this clone: The same CDR3 arises from other DNA sequences in this sample as well. V gene TRBV9 combines with J gene TRBJ1-1, with D perhaps matching TRBD1 (5 bases). The V gene's germline CDR1 is SGDLS and CDR2 YYNGEE. The V end was cut by 0 bases, the J end by 8 bases, with 11 bases between. The length of the CDR3 is 13 residues. CDR3 residues: CASSVVTGGEAFF. The CDR3 DNA sequence: TGTGCCAGCAGCGTAGTAACAGGAGGGGAAGCTTTCTTT.

The genes are TRBV18 and TRBJ2-5; D is possibly TRBD2 (5 bases). The CDR3 has 17 residues. Germline CDR1 and CDR2: KGHSH and LQKENI. The germline V and J ends were trimmed by 4 bases and 2 bases, with 20 bases remaining between them. The CDR3 sequence is CASSLGLSPTLQETQYF. The CDR3 DNA reads as TGTGCCAGCTCACTCGGACTTAGTCCCACTCTACAAGAGACCCAGTACTTC.

The chain recombines TRBV28 with TRBJ1-2; a possible D gene is TRBD1 (5 bases). The CDR3 runs 15 residues. Germline CDR1 MDHEN, CDR2 SYDVKM. V was shortened by 5 bases and J by 5 bases, with 18 bases between the two germline ends. In nucleotides, the CDR3 is TGTGCCAGCAGTCCCGGGGCGCGGGGCTGGTATGGCTACACCTTC. This translates into CASSPGARGWYGYTF.

The chain carries TRBV29-1 and TRBJ1-1, with a tentative D call TRBD1 (5 bases). From germline, CDR1 is SQVTM and CDR2 ANQGSEA. This CDR3 comprises 11 residues. V dropped 3 bases and J dropped 7 bases, with 9 bases sitting between them. Here the CDR3 reads CSVEGGDEAFF. The CDR3 DNA follows: TGCAGCGTTGAGGGGGGGGATGAAGCTTTCTTT.

V and J are TRBV4-1 and TRBJ2-7; TRBD1 matches at 8 bases. The CDR3 length is 15 residues. CDR1 and CDR2 (germline): MGHRA, YSYEKL. V trimming: 3 bases; J trimming: 4 bases; junction bases outside the gene matches: 8. The CDR3 region has the DNA TGCGCCAGCAGCCAGGGGACAGGTGGAGGGTACGAGCAGTACTTC. Translation: CASSQGTGGGYEQYF.

The chain uses TRBV15 and TRBJ1-3, with TRBD1 as a possible D gene (5 bases). Germline V gene sequence: CDR1 LNHNV, CDR2 YYDKDF (reference sequence). The ends were cut back, 0 bases at V and 0 bases at J, with 12 bases in the middle. The CDR3 is 17 residues long. CDR3 in DNA: TGTGCCACCAGCAGAGAAAAAGGGGTGAGCTCTGGAAACACCATATATTTT. This codes for CATSREKGVSSGNTIYF.

The sample holds one count of this clone. The chain links TRBV6-5 to TRBJ2-4; D remains ambiguous. The germline V and J ends were trimmed by 4 bases and 0 bases, with 13 bases remaining between them. Germline-derived CDR1 and CDR2 are MNHEY and SVGAGI. The CDR3 totals 16 residues. CDR3 DNA: TGTGCCAGCAGTTGGGCTGGGTATGGAGCCAAAAACATTCAGTACTTC. Protein: CASSWAGYGAKNIQYF.

The sample holds one count of this clone. The chain is built from TRBV2 and TRBJ1-1; a possible D gene is TRBD1 (5 bases). CDR1 is SNHLY, CDR2 FYNNEI, per germline. V lost 4 bases, J lost 5 bases, and 14 bases lay in between. This CDR3 spans 14 amino acids. The CDR3 is CASSAVRVGTEAFF. DNA of the CDR3: TGTGCCAGCAGTGCAGTCAGGGTAGGAACTGAAGCTTTCTTT.

The J gene is TRBJ1-6, the V gene TRBV7-2; D may be TRBD1 (5 bases). This CDR3 region has 15 residues. Germline lookup yields CDR1 SGHTA and CDR2 FQGNSA. Trimming took off 1 base at V and 10 bases at J, with 14 bases between the two ends. CDR3 in amino acids: CASSLGPREGSPLHF. CDR3 nucleotide sequence: TGTGCCAGCAGCTTAGGACCCAGGGAGGGATCACCCCTCCACTTT.